A selection of T cell receptor beta chains follows, all from one sample in a study of cutaneous CD30+ T cell lymphoproliferative disorder and hepatitis E. TCRdb's table, derived via immunoSEQ multiplex PCR, lists solely in-frame clones and lacks some. This table holds about 500 clones, roughly 86% found once. The sequenced material came from liver tissue. All receptors derive from a human donor with a cutaneous T cell lymphoproliferative disorder associated with hepatitis E virus. The CDR3 runs from the conserved cysteine through the conserved F or W. A D gene is named only where the DNA matches it firmly. Clone size appears in some rows only: once, few, many, or a class for an expanded clone.

size,J,D,V,DNA,CDR3
once,TRBJ1-1,NA,TRBV13,TGTGCCAGCAGCTTAGTGGGACAGAACACTGAAGCTTTCTTT,CASSLVGQNTEAFF
NA,TRBJ2-7,NA,TRBV7-7,TGTGCCAGCTCCCTAAACGGATCAGACTCCTACGAGCAGTACTTC,CASSLNGSDSYEQYF
few,TRBJ1-1,NA,TRBV19,TGTGCCAGTAGTGATGGGTCTCCCGTGAACACTGAAGCTTTCTTT,CASSDGSPVNTEAFF
NA,TRBJ1-1,NA,TRBV4-3,TGCGCCAGCAGCCAAGTCTTTCAGAACTTTGCTGAAGCTTTCTTT,CASSQVFQNFAEAFF
few,TRBJ1-1,TRBD1,TRBV19,TGTGCCAGTATTCGGACAGGCCTGAACACTGAAGCTTTCTTT,CASIRTGLNTEAFF
few,TRBJ2-1,TRBD2,TRBV7-9,TGTGCCAGCAGCCCCCGGGCTAGCGGGAGGGCCGTACCGGATGAGCAGTTCTTC,CASSPRASGRAVPDEQFF
NA,TRBJ2-2,NA,TRBV21-1,TGTGCCAGCAGCCTGGGACGGGCGGGCACCGGGGAGCTGTTTTTT,CASSLGRAGTGELFF
few,TRBJ2-3,NA,TRBV29-1,TGCAGCGTTGACGAAGATACGCAGTATTTT,CSVDEDTQYF
NA,TRBJ2-2,NA,TRBV5-6,TGTGCCAGCAGACCCGGACAGTACACATCGAGGAACACCGGGGAGCTGTTTTTT,CASRPGQYTSRNTGELFF
NA,TRBJ2-1,NA,TRBV28,TGTGCCAGCAGTAGTCGGACAGTTGTTGTGGGGAGCACCTACAATGAGCAGTTCTTC,CASSSRTVVVGSTYNEQFF
NA,TRBJ2-2,TRBD1,TRBV5-4,TGTGCCAGCAGCCCGGGACAGCTGAACACCGGGGAGCTGTTTTTT,CASSPGQLNTGELFF
NA,TRBJ2-2,TRBD1,TRBV19,TGTGCCAGTACGGGTGGGGACAGATCCACCGGGGAGCTGTTTTTT,CASTGGDRSTGELFF
NA,TRBJ2-7,TRBD2,TRBV29-1,TGCAGCGTTGAAGATCTGACTAGCGGGGGACTCTACGAGCAGTACTTC,CSVEDLTSGGLYEQYF
NA,TRBJ1-5,NA,TRBV28,TGTGCCAGCAGTGAGTCCAGGGGACTCTATAGCAATCAGCCCCAGCATTTT,CASSESRGLYSNQPQHF